The rows below give T cell receptor beta chains drawn from one sample of a study of T cell responses to AZD1222 COVID-19 vaccine. Profiling relied on immunoSEQ multiplex PCR, and the TCRdb table lists in-frame clones only, not all of them. Of over 65,000 clones in the sample, roughly nine tenths were seen once. Material: peripheral blood, obtained on day 0 of AZD1222 vaccination. The source of these receptors is an adult in good health. Both conserved end residues are part of each CDR3. The D gene is left open where the match is weak. Clone size is stated in some rows and not others, as once, few, many or a class when expanded.

size: once; length: 15; J: TRBJ1-2; D: TRBD1; V: TRBV10-2; CDR3: CASSSDRGTNYGYTF; DNA: TGCGCCAGCAGTTCCGACAGGGGGACGAACTATGGCTACACCTTC
size: -; length: 13; J: TRBJ1-1; D: -; V: TRBV25-1; CDR3: CARGTQGTTEAFF; DNA: TGTGCCAGGGGGACGCAGGGGACTACTGAAGCTTTCTTT
size: few; length: 14; J: TRBJ2-7; D: -; V: TRBV6-5; CDR3: CASTIGTEYYEQYF; DNA: TGTGCCAGCACCATTGGGACGGAATACTACGAGCAGTACTTC
size: -; length: 15; J: TRBJ2-7; D: -; V: TRBV6-5; CDR3: CASRDSGTGTYEQYF; DNA: TGTGCCAGCAGAGATAGCGGGACAGGGACCTACGAGCAGTACTTC
size: -; length: 14; J: TRBJ2-2; D: TRBD2; V: TRBV10-3; CDR3: CAVASGDNTGELFF; DNA: TGTGCCGTGGCTAGCGGAGATAACACCGGGGAGCTGTTTTTT
size: -; length: 16; J: TRBJ2-1; D: TRBD2; V: TRBV5-1; CDR3: CASSATSGTSGFEQFF; DNA: TGCGCCAGCAGCGCGACGTCCGGGACTAGCGGATTTGAGCAGTTCTTC
size: -; length: 16; J: TRBJ2-1; D: TRBD2; V: TRBV24-1; CDR3: CATSAPGGSGSNEQFF; DNA: TGTGCCACCAGTGCCCCCGGTGGTAGCGGGAGCAATGAGCAGTTCTTC
size: -; length: 15; J: TRBJ1-3; D: -; V: TRBV7-9; CDR3: CASSLAGFTGNTIYF; DNA: TGTGCCAGCAGCTTAGCGGGGTTTACTGGAAACACCATATATTTT
size: -; length: 16; J: TRBJ2-1; D: TRBD2; V: TRBV7-2; CDR3: CASSFSGTSGYNEQFF; DNA: TGTGCCAGCAGCTTCTCCGGGACTAGCGGGTACAATGAGCAGTTCTTC
size: once; length: 15; J: TRBJ2-7; D: TRBD1; V: TRBV5-6; CDR3: CASSLARTGTYEQYF; DNA: TGTGCCAGCAGCTTGGCCCGGACAGGGACCTACGAGCAGTACTTC
size: -; length: 13; J: TRBJ1-1; D: -; V: TRBV10-2; CDR3: CATEGLLGAEAFF; DNA: TGCGCCACCGAGGGGCTATTAGGCGCTGAAGCTTTCTTT
size: few; length: 15; J: TRBJ2-5; D: -; V: TRBV3-1/TRBV3-2; CDR3: CASSHRGGTGETQYF; DNA: TGTGCCAGCAGCCACCGGGGCGGGACGGGGGAGACCCAGTACTTC
size: -; length: 13; J: TRBJ2-7; D: -; V: TRBV6-6; CDR3: CASGAGALYEQYF; DNA: TGTGCCAGCGGCGCAGGGGCTCTCTACGAGCAGTACTTC
size: once; length: 15; J: TRBJ1-1; D: -; V: TRBV5-1; CDR3: CASSFWKTENTEAFF; DNA: TGCGCCAGCAGCTTCTGGAAAACAGAGAACACTGAAGCTTTCTTT
size: -; length: 15; J: TRBJ2-7; D: -; V: TRBV4-2; CDR3: CASSPRGEGISEQYF; DNA: TGTGCCAGCAGCCCCAGGGGGGAGGGTATAAGCGAGCAGTACTTC
size: -; length: 16; J: TRBJ2-1; D: TRBD2; V: TRBV5-1; CDR3: CASSLNGPGGPSEQFF; DNA: TGCGCCAGCAGCTTGAACGGACCGGGAGGGCCTTCGGAGCAGTTCTTC
size: -; length: 15; J: TRBJ1-4; D: TRBD1; V: TRBV7-9; CDR3: CASSLETGRNEKLFF; DNA: TGTGCCAGCAGCTTAGAGACAGGGCGTAATGAAAAACTGTTTTTT
size: -; length: 14; J: TRBJ2-1; D: TRBD2; V: TRBV9; CDR3: CASSVLASGSEQFF; DNA: TGTGCCAGCAGCGTCTTGGCTAGCGGGAGCGAGCAGTTCTTC
size: once; length: 15; J: TRBJ2-7; D: TRBD1; V: TRBV19; CDR3: CASSTQGALVHEQYF; DNA: TGTGCCAGTAGTACACAGGGGGCGTTGGTCCACGAGCAGTACTTC
size: -; length: 13; J: TRBJ1-1; D: -; V: TRBV7-3; CDR3: CASSSSTNTEAFF; DNA: TGTGCCAGCAGCTCGTCCACGAACACTGAAGCTTTCTTT
size: -; length: 16; J: TRBJ2-5; D: -; V: TRBV5-1; CDR3: CASSLVGSGLQETQYF; DNA: TGCGCCAGCAGCTTGGTTGGGAGCGGGCTCCAAGAGACCCAGTACTTC
size: -; length: 14; J: TRBJ2-2; D: -; V: TRBV7-3; CDR3: CASSLTTDTGELFF; DNA: TGTGCCAGCAGCTTAACAACGGACACCGGGGAGCTGTTTTTT
size: few; length: 16; J: TRBJ1-3; D: TRBD1; V: TRBV7-2; CDR3: CASSGRDRLSGNTIYF; DNA: TGTGCCAGCAGCGGCCGGGACAGACTCTCTGGAAACACCATATATTTT
size: -; length: 13; J: TRBJ2-7; D: -; V: TRBV15; CDR3: CATSFPPSYEQYF; DNA: TGTGCCACCAGCTTTCCCCCCTCCTACGAGCAGTACTTC
size: -; length: 12; J: TRBJ1-1; D: -; V: TRBV24-1; CDR3: CATSSQGWGAFF; DNA: TGTGCCACCAGCTCCCAGGGGTGGGGAGCTTTCTTT
size: -; length: 13; J: TRBJ2-7; D: TRBD1; V: TRBV10-2; CDR3: CASRITGGNEQYF; DNA: TGCGCCAGCAGGATAACAGGGGGAAACGAGCAGTACTTC
size: -; length: 15; J: TRBJ1-6; D: -; V: TRBV27; CDR3: CASSDLPGANSPLHF; DNA: TGTGCCAGCAGCGACCTCCCGGGAGCCAATTCACCCCTCCACTTT
size: -; length: 14; J: TRBJ2-1; D: TRBD2; V: TRBV5-1; CDR3: CASKLAGEGNEQFF; DNA: TGCGCCAGCAAACTAGCGGGAGAAGGCAATGAGCAGTTCTTC
size: once; length: 14; J: TRBJ1-5; D: -; V: TRBV3-1/TRBV3-2; CDR3: CASSQTHSNQPQHF; DNA: TGTGCCAGCAGCCAAACCCATAGCAATCAGCCCCAGCATTTT
size: few; length: 15; J: TRBJ1-5; D: -; V: TRBV2; CDR3: CASAFVGGFNQPQHF; DNA: TGTGCCAGCGCATTTGTCGGGGGATTCAATCAGCCCCAGCATTTT
size: -; length: 15; J: TRBJ2-5; D: -; V: TRBV11-2; CDR3: CASSPRRTIQETQYF; DNA: TGTGCCAGCAGCCCCAGACGGACTATACAAGAGACCCAGTACTTC
size: -; length: 14; J: TRBJ2-1; D: -; V: TRBV9; CDR3: CASSVRALENEQFF; DNA: TGTGCCAGCAGCGTACGGGCTCTAGAGAATGAGCAGTTCTTC
size: -; length: 11; J: TRBJ2-5; D: -; V: TRBV5-1; CDR3: CASSEQETQYF; DNA: TGCGCCAGCAGCGAACAAGAGACCCAGTACTTC
size: -; length: 15; J: TRBJ2-1; D: -; V: TRBV30; CDR3: CAWTKRGGLRNEQFF; DNA: TGTGCCTGGACCAAAAGGGGGGGGCTAAGGAATGAGCAGTTCTTC
size: -; length: 13; J: TRBJ1-1; D: -; V: TRBV7-3; CDR3: CASSLREGTEAFF; DNA: TGTGCCAGCAGCTTACGTGAGGGCACTGAAGCTTTCTTT
size: -; length: 17; J: TRBJ1-1; D: -; V: TRBV5-5; CDR3: CASSLDRRLSLNTEAFF; DNA: TGTGCCAGCAGCTTGGACAGGAGACTATCATTGAACACTGAAGCTTTCTTT
size: -; length: 14; J: TRBJ1-2; D: -; V: TRBV6-5; CDR3: CASSYSPGNYGYTF; DNA: TGTGCCAGCAGTTACTCTCCAGGGAACTATGGCTACACCTTC
size: -; length: 12; J: TRBJ1-5; D: -; V: TRBV19; CDR3: CASSTGDQPQHF; DNA: TGTGCCAGTAGTACAGGGGATCAGCCCCAGCATTTT
size: few; length: 15; J: TRBJ1-2; D: TRBD1; V: TRBV19; CDR3: CASRMTGGDYYGYTF; DNA: TGTGCCAGTAGGATGACAGGGGGCGACTACTATGGCTACACCTTC
size: -; length: 15; J: TRBJ1-1; D: -; V: TRBV3-1/TRBV3-2; CDR3: CASSQTGTDNTEAFF; DNA: TGTGCCAGCAGCCAAACCGGGACGGACAACACTGAAGCTTTCTTT
size: -; length: 17; J: TRBJ2-3; D: TRBD2; V: TRBV9; CDR3: CASSVDGLAGRTDTQYF; DNA: TGTGCCAGCAGCGTAGATGGGCTAGCGGGAAGGACAGATACGCAGTATTTT
size: -; length: 17; J: TRBJ2-3; D: TRBD2; V: TRBV28; CDR3: CASSLLGLAGGTDTQYF; DNA: TGTGCCAGCAGTCTCCTCGGACTAGCGGGAGGTACAGATACGCAGTATTTT
size: -; length: 14; J: TRBJ2-5; D: TRBD2; V: TRBV29-1; CDR3: CSVVWLAGGETQYF; DNA: TGCAGCGTTGTATGGCTAGCGGGCGGGGAGACCCAGTACTTC
size: few; length: 15; J: TRBJ2-1; D: TRBD1; V: TRBV6-2/TRBV6-3; CDR3: CASSYRTGRWNEQFF; DNA: TGTGCCAGCAGTTACCGGACAGGGAGGTGGAATGAGCAGTTCTTC
size: -; length: 16; J: TRBJ1-5; D: TRBD1; V: TRBV6-6; CDR3: CASSPGGSLGNQPQHF; DNA: TGTGCCAGCAGTCCAGGGGGCTCTCTTGGCAATCAGCCCCAGCATTTT
size: -; length: 11; J: TRBJ2-5; D: TRBD2; V: TRBV20-1; CDR3: CSATGGRTQYF; DNA: TGCAGTGCTACGGGGGGGAGGACCCAGTACTTC
size: -; length: 15; J: TRBJ2-7; D: TRBD2; V: TRBV2; CDR3: CASRIAGAGSYEQYF; DNA: TGTGCCAGCAGGATAGCGGGGGCCGGCTCCTACGAGCAGTACTTC
size: -; length: 14; J: TRBJ1-2; D: -; V: TRBV7-2; CDR3: CASSPRAGTYGYTF; DNA: TGTGCCAGCAGCCCTCGGGCAGGGACCTATGGCTACACCTTC
size: once; length: 14; J: TRBJ2-2; D: -; V: TRBV3-1/TRBV3-2; CDR3: CASSRLANTGELFF; DNA: TGTGCCAGCAGCCGACTAGCGAACACCGGGGAGCTGTTTTTT
size: -; length: 15; J: TRBJ2-3; D: TRBD2; V: TRBV7-8; CDR3: CASSLAGGGVDTQYF; DNA: TGTGCCAGCAGCTTAGCCGGCGGGGGAGTAGATACGCAGTATTTT
size: -; length: 14; J: TRBJ1-6; D: -; V: TRBV9; CDR3: CASSVEGRGSPLHF; DNA: TGTGCCAGCAGCGTAGAGGGGAGAGGTTCACCCCTCCACTTT